This record covers a single TCR beta chain. The antigen is unknown. An end of the junction differs from the germline gene, which may be a read error. The data stem from a study of T cells in Graves' hyperthyroidism and ophthalmopathy. As for the study in general: Specimen type is peripheral blood, collected at initial diagnosis prior to any treatment.

This sample holds PBMCs from roughly 10 ml fresh peripheral blood. The TCR beta CDR3 regions underwent amplification using RNA transcripts as the source. The TCR CDR3 first-round RT-PCR relied on the HTBI primer set. TCRdb itself ran the multiplex PCR reads through MiXCR, one entry per CDR3 protein. The sample yields about 680,000 distinct CDR3 sequences, roughly 32% seen once. Study findings and constraints: In blood, most of the thyroid clonotypes expanded above 0.001 were also present. The authors' 13 V-J model separated ophthalmopathy from stable hyperthyroidism.

Germline V lookup: CDR1 SEHNR, CDR2 FQNEAQ (reference sequence). This CDR3 has 13 residues. Sequencing was performed on blood. The clonotype comes from a woman in her forties with Graves' hyperthyroidism. V and J are TRBV7-9 and TRBJ1-1; D unresolved. CDR3 DNA sequence: TGCGCCAGCAGCCAGATGTGGGACACTGAAGCTTTCTTT. Translated, it gives CASSQMWDTEAFF. Full variable domain (missing parts from reference TRBV7-9 and TRBJ1-1): DTGVSQNPRHKITKRGQNVTFRCDPISEHNRLYWYRQTLGQGPEFLTYFQNEAQLEKSRLLSDRFSAERPKGSFSTLEIQRTEQGDSAMYLCASSQMWDTEAFFGQGTRLTVV.